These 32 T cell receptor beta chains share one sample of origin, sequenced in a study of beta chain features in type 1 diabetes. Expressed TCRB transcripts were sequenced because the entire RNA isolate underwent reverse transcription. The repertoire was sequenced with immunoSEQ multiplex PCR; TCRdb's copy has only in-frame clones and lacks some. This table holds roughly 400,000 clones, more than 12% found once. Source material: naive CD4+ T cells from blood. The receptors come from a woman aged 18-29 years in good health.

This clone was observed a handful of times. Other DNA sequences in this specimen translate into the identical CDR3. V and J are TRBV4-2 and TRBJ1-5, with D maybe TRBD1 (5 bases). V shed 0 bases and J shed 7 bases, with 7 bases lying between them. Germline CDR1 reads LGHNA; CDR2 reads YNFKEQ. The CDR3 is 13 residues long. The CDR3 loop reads CASSQDQGQPQHF. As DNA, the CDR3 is TGTGCCAGCAGCCAAGACCAGGGCCAGCCCCAGCATTTT.

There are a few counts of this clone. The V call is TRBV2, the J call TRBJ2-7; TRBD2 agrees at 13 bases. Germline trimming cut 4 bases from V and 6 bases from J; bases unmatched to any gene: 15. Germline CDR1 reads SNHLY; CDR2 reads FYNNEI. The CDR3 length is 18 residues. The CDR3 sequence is CASSVGTGSTSGRAEQYF. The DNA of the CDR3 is TGTGCCAGCAGTGTTGGGACAGGGAGTACTAGCGGGAGGGCCGAGCAGTACTTC.

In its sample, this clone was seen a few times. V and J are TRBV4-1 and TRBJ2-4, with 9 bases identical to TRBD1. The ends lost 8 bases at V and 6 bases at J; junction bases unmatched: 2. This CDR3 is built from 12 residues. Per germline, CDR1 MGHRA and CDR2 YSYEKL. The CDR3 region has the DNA TGCGCCAGCTCGGACAGGGGAAACATTCAGTACTTC. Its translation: CASSDRGNIQYF.

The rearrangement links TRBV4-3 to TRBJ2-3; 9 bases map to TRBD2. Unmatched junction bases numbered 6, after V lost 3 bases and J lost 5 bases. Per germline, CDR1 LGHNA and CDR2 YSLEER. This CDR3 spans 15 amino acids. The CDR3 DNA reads TGCGCCAGCAGCCAGCCGGGACTAGCTCAAGATACGCAGTATTTT. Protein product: CASSQPGLAQDTQYF.

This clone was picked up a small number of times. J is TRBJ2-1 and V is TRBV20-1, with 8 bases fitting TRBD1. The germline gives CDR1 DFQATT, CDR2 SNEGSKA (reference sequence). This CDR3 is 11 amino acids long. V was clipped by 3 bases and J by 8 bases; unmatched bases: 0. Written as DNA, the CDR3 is TGCAGTGCTAGCAGGGGGCATGAGCAGTTCTTC. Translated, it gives CSASRGHEQFF.

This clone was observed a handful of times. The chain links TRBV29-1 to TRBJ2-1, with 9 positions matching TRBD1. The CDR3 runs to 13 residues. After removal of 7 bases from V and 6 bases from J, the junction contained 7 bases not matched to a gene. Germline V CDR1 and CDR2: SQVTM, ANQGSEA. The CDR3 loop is CSAWDRAGNEQFF. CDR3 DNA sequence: TGCAGCGCCTGGGACAGGGCCGGCAATGAGCAGTTCTTC.

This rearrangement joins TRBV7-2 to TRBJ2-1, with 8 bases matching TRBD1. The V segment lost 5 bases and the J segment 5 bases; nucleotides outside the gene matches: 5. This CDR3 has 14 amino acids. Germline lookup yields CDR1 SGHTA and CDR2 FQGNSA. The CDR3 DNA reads TGTGCCAGCAGCACCGGGACAGGAAACAATGAGCAGTTCTTC. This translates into CASSTGTGNNEQFF.

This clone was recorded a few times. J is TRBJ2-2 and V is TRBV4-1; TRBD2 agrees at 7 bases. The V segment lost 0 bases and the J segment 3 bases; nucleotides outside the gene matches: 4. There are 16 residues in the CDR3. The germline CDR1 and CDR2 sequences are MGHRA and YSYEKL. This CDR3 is CASSQDISGYTGELFF. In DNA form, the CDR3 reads TGCGCCAGCAGCCAAGATATTAGCGGGTACACCGGGGAGCTGTTTTTT.

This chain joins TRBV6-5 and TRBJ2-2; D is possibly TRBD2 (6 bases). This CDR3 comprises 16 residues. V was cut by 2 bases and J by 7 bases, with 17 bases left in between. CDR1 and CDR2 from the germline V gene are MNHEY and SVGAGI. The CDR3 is CASSYATTSEIGELFF. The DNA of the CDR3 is TGTGCCAGCAGTTACGCCACGACTAGTGAAATCGGGGAGCTGTTTTTT.

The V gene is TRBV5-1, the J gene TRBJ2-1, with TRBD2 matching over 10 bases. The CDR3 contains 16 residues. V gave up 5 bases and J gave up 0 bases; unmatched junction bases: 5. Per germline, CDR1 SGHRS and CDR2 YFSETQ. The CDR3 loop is CASRPASGSSYNEQFF. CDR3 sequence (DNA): TGCGCCAGCAGACCTGCTAGCGGGAGCTCCTACAATGAGCAGTTCTTC.

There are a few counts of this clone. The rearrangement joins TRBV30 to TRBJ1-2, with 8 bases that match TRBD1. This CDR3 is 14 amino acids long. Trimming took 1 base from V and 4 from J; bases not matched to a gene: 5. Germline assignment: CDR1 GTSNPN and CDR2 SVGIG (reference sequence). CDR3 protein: CAWSADRAFYGYTF. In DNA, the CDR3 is TGTGCCTGGAGTGCGGACAGGGCATTCTATGGCTACACCTTC.

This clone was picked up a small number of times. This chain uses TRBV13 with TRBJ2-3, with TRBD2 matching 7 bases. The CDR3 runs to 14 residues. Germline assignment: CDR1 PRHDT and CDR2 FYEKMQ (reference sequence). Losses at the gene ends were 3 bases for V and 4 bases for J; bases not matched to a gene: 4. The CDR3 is CASSLGGVADTQYF. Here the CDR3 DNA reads TGTGCCAGCAGCTTGGGGGGGGTCGCAGATACGCAGTATTTT.

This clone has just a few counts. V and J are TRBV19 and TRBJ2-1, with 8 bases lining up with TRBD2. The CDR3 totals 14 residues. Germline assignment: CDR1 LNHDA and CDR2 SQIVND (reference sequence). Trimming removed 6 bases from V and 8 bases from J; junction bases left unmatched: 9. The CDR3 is CASRKAGAYDEQFF. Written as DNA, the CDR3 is TGTGCCAGTAGAAAAGCGGGAGCTTACGATGAGCAGTTCTTC.

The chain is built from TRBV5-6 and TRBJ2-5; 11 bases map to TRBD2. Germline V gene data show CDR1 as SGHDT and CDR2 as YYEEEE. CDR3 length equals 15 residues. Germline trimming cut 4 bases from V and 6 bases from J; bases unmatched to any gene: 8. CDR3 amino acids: CASSRGLAVGKTQYF. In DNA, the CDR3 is TGTGCCAGCAGCAGGGGACTAGCGGTCGGAAAGACCCAGTACTTC.

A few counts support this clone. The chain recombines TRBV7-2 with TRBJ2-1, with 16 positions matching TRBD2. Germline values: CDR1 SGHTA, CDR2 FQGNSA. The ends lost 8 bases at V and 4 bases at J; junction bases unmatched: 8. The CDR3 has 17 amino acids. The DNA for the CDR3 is TGTGCCAGCCTCCCTCCGGGACTAGCGGGAGGGTACAATGAGCAGTTCTTC. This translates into CASLPPGLAGGYNEQFF.

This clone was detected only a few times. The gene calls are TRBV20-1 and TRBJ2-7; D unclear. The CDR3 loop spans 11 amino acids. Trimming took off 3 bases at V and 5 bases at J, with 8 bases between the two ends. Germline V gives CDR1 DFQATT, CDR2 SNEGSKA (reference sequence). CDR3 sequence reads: CSASPRHEQYF. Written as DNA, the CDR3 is TGCAGTGCTAGCCCTAGGCACGAGCAGTACTTC.

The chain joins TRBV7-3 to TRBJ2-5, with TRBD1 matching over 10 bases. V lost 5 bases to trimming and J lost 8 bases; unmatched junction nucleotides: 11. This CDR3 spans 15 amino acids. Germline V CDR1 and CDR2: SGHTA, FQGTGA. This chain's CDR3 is CASSLAGTGDRTQYF. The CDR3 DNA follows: TGTGCCAGCAGCCTAGCCGGGACAGGGGATCGAACCCAGTACTTC. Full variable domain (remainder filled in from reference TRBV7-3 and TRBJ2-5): GAGVSQTPSNKVTEKGKYVELRCDPISGHTALYWYRQSLGQGPEFLIYFQGTGAADDSGLPNDRFFAVRPEGSVSTLKIQRTERGDSAVYLCASSLAGTGDRTQYFGPGTRLLVL.

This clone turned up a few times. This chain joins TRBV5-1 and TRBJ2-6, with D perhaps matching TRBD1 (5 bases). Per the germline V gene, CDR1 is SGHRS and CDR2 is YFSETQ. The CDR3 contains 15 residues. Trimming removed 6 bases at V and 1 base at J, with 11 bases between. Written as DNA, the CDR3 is TGCGCCAGCAAATTAAGACAGTCTGGGGCCAACGTCCTGACTTTC. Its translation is CASKLRQSGANVLTF. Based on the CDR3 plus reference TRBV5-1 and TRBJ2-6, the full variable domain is KAGVTQTPRYLIKTRGQQVTLSCSPISGHRSVSWYQQTPGQGLQFLFEYFSETQRNKGNFPGRFSGRQFSNSRSEMNVSTLELGDSALYLCASKLRQSGANVLTFGAGSRLTVL.

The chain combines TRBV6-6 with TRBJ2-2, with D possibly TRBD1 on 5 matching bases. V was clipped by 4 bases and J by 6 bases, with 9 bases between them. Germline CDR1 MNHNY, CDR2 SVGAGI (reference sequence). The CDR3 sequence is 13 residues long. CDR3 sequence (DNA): TGTGCCAGCAGTTCCCAGGGCCCCGGGGAGCTGTTTTTT. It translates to CASSSQGPGELFF.

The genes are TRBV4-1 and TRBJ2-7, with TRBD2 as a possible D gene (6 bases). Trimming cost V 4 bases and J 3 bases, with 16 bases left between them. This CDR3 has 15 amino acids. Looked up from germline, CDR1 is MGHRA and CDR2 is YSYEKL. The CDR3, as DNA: TGCGCCAGCAGCCCAATTCGGGGACTGAACTACGAGCAGTACTTC. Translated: CASSPIRGLNYEQYF.

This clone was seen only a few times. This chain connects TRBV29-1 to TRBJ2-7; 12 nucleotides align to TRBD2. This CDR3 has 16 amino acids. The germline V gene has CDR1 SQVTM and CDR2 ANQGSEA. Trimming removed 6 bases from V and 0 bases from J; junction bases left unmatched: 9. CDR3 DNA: TGCAGCGTCCTTGGACTAGCGGGAATCAGCTCCTACGAGCAGTACTTC. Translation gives CSVLGLAGISSYEQYF.

The CDR3 DNA sequence: TGTGCCAGCAGCTTAGAGGGACAGGTCCCGAACACTGAAGCTTTCTTT. Encoded protein: CASSLEGQVPNTEAFF. The chain carries TRBV7-2 and TRBJ1-1; TRBD1 matches 8 bases. The germline CDR1 and CDR2 sequences are SGHTA and FQGNSA. With 1 base clipped from V and 1 base from J, the junction kept 5 bases outside the gene matches. CDR3 length: 16 residues.

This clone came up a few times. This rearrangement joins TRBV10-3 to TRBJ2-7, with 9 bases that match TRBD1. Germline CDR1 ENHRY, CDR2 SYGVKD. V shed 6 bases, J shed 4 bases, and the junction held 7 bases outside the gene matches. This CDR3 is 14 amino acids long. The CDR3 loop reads CAISRGTGHYEQYF. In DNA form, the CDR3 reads TGTGCCATCAGCCGTGGGACAGGGCATTACGAGCAGTACTTC.

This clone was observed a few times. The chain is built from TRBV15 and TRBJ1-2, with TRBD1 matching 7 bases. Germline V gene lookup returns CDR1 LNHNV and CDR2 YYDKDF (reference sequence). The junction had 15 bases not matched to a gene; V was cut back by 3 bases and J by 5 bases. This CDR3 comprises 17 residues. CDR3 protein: CATSRVLGTGVDYGYTF. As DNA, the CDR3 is TGTGCCACCAGCAGGGTCCTGGGAACAGGGGTTGATTATGGCTACACCTTC.

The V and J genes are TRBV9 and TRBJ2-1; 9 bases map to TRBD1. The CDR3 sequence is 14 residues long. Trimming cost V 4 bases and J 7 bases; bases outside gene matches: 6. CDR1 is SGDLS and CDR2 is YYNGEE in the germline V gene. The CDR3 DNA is TGTGCCAGCAGCACCTGGACAGGGGAAAATGAGCAGTTCTTC. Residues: CASSTWTGENEQFF.

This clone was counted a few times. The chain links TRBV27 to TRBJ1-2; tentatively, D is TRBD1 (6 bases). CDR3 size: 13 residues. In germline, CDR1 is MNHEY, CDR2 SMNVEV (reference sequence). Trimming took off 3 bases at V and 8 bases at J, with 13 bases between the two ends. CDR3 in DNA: TGTGCCAGCAGTTTCCGGACAGCGGACGGCTACACCTTC. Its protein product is CASSFRTADGYTF.

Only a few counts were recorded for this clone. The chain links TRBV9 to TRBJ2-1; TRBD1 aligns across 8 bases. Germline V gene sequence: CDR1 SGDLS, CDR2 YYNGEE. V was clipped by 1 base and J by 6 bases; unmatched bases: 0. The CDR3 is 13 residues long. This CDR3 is CASSVTGGNEQFF. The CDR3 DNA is TGTGCCAGCAGCGTAACAGGGGGCAATGAGCAGTTCTTC. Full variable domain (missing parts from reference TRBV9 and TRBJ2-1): DSGVTQTPKHLITATGQRVTLRCSPRSGDLSVYWYQQSLDQGLQFLIQYYNGEERAKGNILERFSAQQFPDLHSELNLSSLELGDSALYFCASSVTGGNEQFFGPGTRLTVL.

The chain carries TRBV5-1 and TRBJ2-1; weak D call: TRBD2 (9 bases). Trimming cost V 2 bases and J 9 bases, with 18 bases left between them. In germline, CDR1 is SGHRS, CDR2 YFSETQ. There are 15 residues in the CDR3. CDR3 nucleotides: TGCGCCAGCAGCTTTGTCCTAGCGGGGACAGGTGAGCAGTTCTTC. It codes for CASSFVLAGTGEQFF.

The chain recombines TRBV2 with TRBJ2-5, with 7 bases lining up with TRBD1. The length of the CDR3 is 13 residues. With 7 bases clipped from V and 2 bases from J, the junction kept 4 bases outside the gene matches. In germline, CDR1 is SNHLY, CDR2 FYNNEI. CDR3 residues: CASKGQAQETQYF. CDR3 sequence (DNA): TGTGCCAGCAAAGGACAGGCACAAGAGACCCAGTACTTC.

The CDR3 nucleotides are TGTGCCAGTACCGACGGGGGGGAGGGCGAGGATGAGCAGTTCTTC. Its translation is CASTDGGEGEDEQFF. This chain links TRBV19 with TRBJ2-1, with 8 positions matching TRBD2. J lost 8 bases, V lost 7 bases, and 13 bases had no gene match. Germline assignment: CDR1 LNHDA and CDR2 SQIVND (reference sequence). The CDR3 length is 15 residues.

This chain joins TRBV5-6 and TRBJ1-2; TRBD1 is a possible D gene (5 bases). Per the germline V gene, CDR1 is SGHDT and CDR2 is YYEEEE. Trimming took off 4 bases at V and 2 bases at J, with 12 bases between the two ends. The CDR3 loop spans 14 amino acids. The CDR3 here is CASSRGGLNYGYTF. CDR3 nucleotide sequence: TGTGCCAGCAGCCGTGGGGGACTGAACTATGGCTACACCTTC.

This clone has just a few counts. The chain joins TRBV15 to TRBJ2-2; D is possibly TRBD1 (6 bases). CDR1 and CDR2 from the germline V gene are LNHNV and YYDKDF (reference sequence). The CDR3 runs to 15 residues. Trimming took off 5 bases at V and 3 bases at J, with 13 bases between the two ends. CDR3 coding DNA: TGTGCCACCAGCGCCCGGGACATACACACCGGGGAGCTGTTTTTT. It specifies CATSARDIHTGELFF.